The 12 T cell receptor beta chains given below trace back to one sample, sequenced in a study of regulatory T cells in long-lasting Graves disease. Sample time point: newly diagnosed GD, antithyroid drugs for less than 3 months. From RNA extracted from PBMCs, the TCR library was made. The authors built TCR beta libraries using iRepertoire HTBI primers and Arm-PCR of CDR3 regions. One entry per CDR3 protein results from TCRdb running MiXCR on the multiplex PCR reads. The sample has about 540,000 distinct CDR3 sequences, roughly 12% seen once. These data also formed part of another study, on T cells in Graves' hyperthyroidism and ophthalmopathy.

This specimen consisted of peripheral blood mononuclear cells (PBMCs), obtained at new diagnosis, from a patient treated with antithyroid drugs. These receptors were collected from a man aged 25-40 years with Graves disease.

The chain couples TRBV5-1 to TRBJ2-1; TRBD2 agrees at 10 bases. The germline V gene has CDR1 SGHRS and CDR2 YFSETQ. V lost 4 bases and J lost 4; bases outside the gene matches: 5. The CDR3 consists of 15 residues. As DNA, the CDR3 is TGCGCCAGCAGCCTAGCGGGGGACCTTTACAATGAGCAGTTCTTC. Amino acid sequence: CASSLAGDLYNEQFF.

This clonotype has just a few counts. V gene TRBV19 combines with J gene TRBJ2-1, with a weak D call TRBD1 (6 bases). V was shortened by 6 bases and J by 2 bases, with 17 bases between the two germline ends. Germline V gene sequence: CDR1 LNHDA, CDR2 SQIVND (reference sequence). The CDR3 has 16 residues. The CDR3 spells CASRRAYRAPYNEQFF. The CDR3 DNA reads TGTGCCAGTAGAAGGGCGTACAGGGCCCCCTACAATGAGCAGTTCTTC.

Many counts were recorded for this clonotype. The gene calls are TRBV12-3 or TRBV12-4 and TRBJ2-7; no reliable D call. The CDR3 has 14 amino acids. V lost 3 bases, J lost 4 bases, and 13 bases lay in between. The CDR3 DNA reads as TGTGCCAGCAGTTTGCGTGGGCTTCTTTACGAGCAGTACTTC. It specifies CASSLRGLLYEQYF.

This clonotype was seen at least ten times. V and J are TRBV10-1 and TRBJ2-2; TRBD1 matches 7 bases. The CDR3 is 16 amino acids. Germline values: CDR1 WNHNN, CDR2 SYGVQD (reference sequence). With V trimmed by 4 bases and J by 5 bases, 10 bases remained unmatched. CDR3 sequence (DNA): TGCGCCAGCAGTGTATCCCGCGCAGGGGGAACCGGGGAGCTGTTTTTT. Residues: CASSVSRAGGTGELFF.

This clonotype was found many times. The CDR3 sequence: CSVENPTGELFF. CDR3 in DNA: TGCAGCGTTGAAAATCCTACCGGGGAGCTGTTTTTT. V usage is TRBV29-1 and J usage is TRBJ2-2; no reliable D call. The CDR3 loop spans 12 amino acids. Per germline, CDR1 SQVTM and CDR2 ANQGSEA. The germline V and J ends were trimmed by 2 bases and 5 bases, with 6 bases remaining between them.

The chain carries TRBV27 and TRBJ1-1, with D perhaps TRBD1 (5 bases). Germline loops: CDR1 MNHEY, CDR2 SMNVEV (reference sequence). Deletions cut 4 bases from V and 5 bases from J, with 20 bases between. CDR3 size: 16 residues. CDR3 nucleotides: TGTGCCAGCAGTTCCCCCTCGGCGGGACGTTCGACTGAAGCTTTCTTT. Translated: CASSSPSAGRSTEAFF.

This clonotype appeared many times. The V call is TRBV6-1, the J call TRBJ2-7; 11 positions match TRBD2. This CDR3 spans 14 amino acids. Germline V gives CDR1 MNHNS, CDR2 SASEGT. The ends lost 7 bases at V and 3 bases at J; junction bases unmatched: 5. The CDR3 nucleotides read TGTGCCAGCATGCTCACTAGCGGGGGCTACGAGCAGTACTTC. It translates to CASMLTSGGYEQYF.

This clonotype was counted at least ten times. The rearrangement links TRBV28 to TRBJ2-2; D is ambiguous. The CDR3 spans 13 residues. Germline V lookup: CDR1 MDHEN, CDR2 SYDVKM. V gave up 5 bases and J gave up 5 bases, with 9 bases separating them. As DNA, the CDR3 is TGTGCCAGCAGTGTCCCGGCTACCGGGGAGCTGTTTTTT. Amino acids: CASSVPATGELFF.

Ten or more counts support this clonotype. This chain joins TRBV13 and TRBJ2-7; 10 bases are shared with TRBD2. The CDR3 is made up of 15 amino acids. Per the germline V gene, CDR1 is PRHDT and CDR2 is FYEKMQ (reference sequence). The V and J ends lost 5 bases and 1 base, in that order; junction bases with no gene match: 5. This CDR3 reads CASSPGLAASYEQYF. As DNA, the CDR3 is TGTGCCAGCAGCCCCGGACTAGCGGCTTCCTACGAGCAGTACTTC.

This clonotype was seen many times. This chain uses TRBV20-1 with TRBJ2-1, with 9 bases that match TRBD2. Germline-derived CDR1 and CDR2 are DFQATT and SNEGSKA (reference sequence). The V and J ends lost 6 bases and 9 bases, in that order; junction bases with no gene match: 6. This CDR3 is built from 12 residues. CDR3 in amino acids: CSAQGLASEQFF. CDR3 in DNA: TGCAGTGCCCAGGGACTAGCCTCTGAGCAGTTCTTC.

The rearrangement uses TRBV19 and TRBJ1-2; TRBD1 is a possible D gene (5 bases). Trimming took 4 bases from V and 7 from J, leaving 22 bases between them. The CDR3 loop spans 16 amino acids. Germline CDR1 LNHDA, CDR2 SQIVND (reference sequence). CDR3 nucleotides: TGTGCCAGTAGTACCACCTCAGGGTCCCTCCAAAGTGGCTACACCTTC. Protein sequence: CASSTTSGSLQSGYTF.

With regard to this clonotype: At one end, the junction sequence differs from germline, possibly due to a read error. The CDR3: CSAAPLAVHYNGQFF. CDR3 nucleotides: TGCAGTGCTGCCCCCCTAGCGGTCCATTACAATGGGCAGTTCTTC. The genes are TRBV20-1 and TRBJ2-1; 7 bases line up with TRBD2. The CDR3 covers 15 residues. Germline lookup yields CDR1 DFQATT and CDR2 SNEGSKA (reference sequence).